One T cell receptor beta chain is described in this entry. What it recognizes is unknown. The source of the sample is a study of cytomegalovirus exposure and HLA in healthy donors. Study at large: Earlier, 180 million or so T cells were analyzed, and more than 100 million unique TCR beta sequences were found among them. Regarding the study as a whole: Earlier analysis yielded a pattern in which most TCR beta V segments were productive about 90% or about 30% of the time. Apart from CMV serostatus, no immune exposure information was available.

Primers: 60 Vbeta forward and 13 Jbeta reverse. Some clones are missing from TCRdb's copy, which holds only in-frame ones; the method was immunoSEQ multiplex PCR. The data show 94,000 or so clones, 70% to 80% seen once. The CDR3 has 14 residues. V lost 5 bases to trimming and J lost 8 bases, with 16 bases between them. Germline assignment: CDR1 SGHVS and CDR2 FQNEAQ. The sequenced material came from PBMCs. This receptor was identified in a man in his 60s in good health and CMV-seronegative. The chain couples TRBV7-8 to TRBJ2-4; D ambiguous. CDR3 loop: CASSPTGLIDIQYF. The CDR3 region has the DNA TGTGCCAGCAGCCCTACGGGTCTTATTGACATTCAGTACTTC.